The entry below gives a single T cell receptor beta chain sequence along with its context. CDR1 is LNHNV and CDR2 is YYDKDF in the germline V gene (reference sequence). The V gene end was trimmed by 3 bases and the J gene end by 2 bases; junction bases not matched to a gene: 2. This CDR3 contains 14 residues. Authors' processing steps: Reference gene primer amplification yielded estimated nucleated cell counts. Profiled with immunoSEQ multiplex PCR; TCRdb holds only in-frame clones, not every one. From that table come the V and J calls and clone size; the DNA was used to work out D and trimming. Altogether around 250,000 clones are present, 75% to 90% being singletons, with the ten largest covering 7.5% to 9%. This record comes from a study of blood T cell repertoires in COVID-19. The overall study: Donors in the United States, Italy and Spain gave samples during acute or convalescent COVID-19. T cells, B-cell-depleted T cells, or PBMCs supplied cDNA or gDNA.

The sequence was collected from a human donor in a cohort sampled during active COVID-19. V and J are TRBV15 and TRBJ2-3; 7 bases line up with TRBD1. The sample comprised peripheral blood. The CDR3 DNA reads TGTGCCACCAGCAGGGGGACAGTCACAGATACGCAGTATTTT. Translated, it gives CATSRGTVTDTQYF.